The clone carrying this TCR beta chain was counted a few times. Its antigen is unknown. Each CDR3 protein gets one entry after TCRdb re-called the 5' RACE reads with MiXCR. The sample includes about 890,000 distinct CDR3 sequences, over 9% of them seen just once. This specimen belongs to a study of identical twins. Study-level findings and limits: Abundant cord blood beta clonotypes carried fewer insertions; memory repertoires showed none.

A further study also used this sample, focusing on yellow fever vaccine responses in identical twins.

This clonotype originated in a woman aged 18-30 years in good health. The sequencing sample was made of PBMCs.

The CDR3 nucleotides read TGCAGCGTTATACGAGGCACCGGGGAGCTGTTTTTT. Residues: CSVIRGTGELFF. V gene TRBV29-1 combines with J gene TRBJ2-2, with D hard to call. The germline V and J ends were trimmed by 5 bases and 4 bases, with 8 bases remaining between them. The CDR3 is 12 amino acids. Germline lookup yields CDR1 SQVTM and CDR2 ANQGSEA.